This T cell receptor beta chain was found in a study of human T cells and chemical hapten exposure. Source study methods: Across samples, TCR counts had a median of around 100,000 and ranged from 23,224 to 690,600. TCRdb fed the RACE reads into MiXCR, producing one record per CDR3 protein. The V and J calls reflect TCRdb's pipeline rather than the authors' work. This sample has approximately 70,000 distinct CDR3 sequences, with more than 8% found just once. The CDR3 is made up of 15 amino acids. The V gene lost 0 bases and the J gene lost 6 bases, with 15 bases spanning the gap. The germline CDR1 and CDR2 sequences are DFQATT and SNEGSKA (reference sequence). This clonotype appeared many times. The sample's time point: patch test 1, 2 weeks after DPC sensitization. Treatment meaning: therapeutic diphenylcyclopropenone sensitization with weekly scalp DPC.

Sample: whole blood, taken in connection with sensitization to the hapten diphenylcyclopropenone (DPC). The chain couples TRBV20-1 to TRBJ2-4; D uncertain. The TCR sequence derives from a woman between 40 and 55 years old with alopecia areata. Some clones in this sample may be carry-over from other donors' samples. The CDR3 protein is CSARDALAEINIQYF. CDR3 in DNA: TGCAGTGCTAGAGATGCTTTGGCGGAGATAAACATTCAGTACTTC.